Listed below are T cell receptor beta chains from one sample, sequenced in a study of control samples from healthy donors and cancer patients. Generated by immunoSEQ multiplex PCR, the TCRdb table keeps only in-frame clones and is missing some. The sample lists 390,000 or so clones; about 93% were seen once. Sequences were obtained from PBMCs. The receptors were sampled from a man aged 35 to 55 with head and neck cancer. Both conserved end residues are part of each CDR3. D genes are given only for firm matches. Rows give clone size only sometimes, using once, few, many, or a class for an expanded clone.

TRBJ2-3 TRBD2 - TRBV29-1 TGCAGCGTGTATAGCGGGACTAAAGCAGATACGCAGTATTTT CSVYSGTKADTQYF
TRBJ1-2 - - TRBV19 TGTGCCAGTAGTTCTCCGGGACTATTTTATGGCTACACCTTC CASSSPGLFYGYTF
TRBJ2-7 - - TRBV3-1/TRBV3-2 TGTGCCAGCAGCCAAGATTTGGGTCAGGGGTCTTCCTACGAGCAGTACTTC CASSQDLGQGSSYEQYF
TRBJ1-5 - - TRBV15 TGTGCCACCAGCAGAGATAGGGCAGGCAATCAGCCCCAGCATTTT CATSRDRAGNQPQHF
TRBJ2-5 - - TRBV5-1 TGCGCCAGCAGCTGGGACACCCAAGAGACCCAGTACTTC CASSWDTQETQYF
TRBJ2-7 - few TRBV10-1 TGCGCCAGCAGTGAGGGACAGCCACCCTACGAGCAGTACTTC CASSEGQPPYEQYF
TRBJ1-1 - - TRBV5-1 TGCGCCAGCAGCCCGGGTCCGATGAACACTGAAGCTTTCTTT CASSPGPMNTEAFF
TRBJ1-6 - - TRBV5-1 TGCGCCAGCAGCTTGGAAGGGCCGGATAATTCACCCCTCCACTTT CASSLEGPDNSPLHF
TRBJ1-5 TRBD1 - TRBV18 TGTGCCAGCTCACCGGGACAGGGAAGCAATCAGCCCCAGCATTTT CASSPGQGSNQPQHF
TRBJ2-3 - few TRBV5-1 TGCGCCAGCAGCAACGAAATTGGAAGCTTGCAGTATTTT CASSNEIGSLQYF
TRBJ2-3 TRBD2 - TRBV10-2 TGCGCCAGCTCCGATGGGAGCGGGGGAGGAGATACGCAGTATTTT CASSDGSGGGDTQYF
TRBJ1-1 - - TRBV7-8 TGTGCCAGCAGCCGAGAGACGGCGGTGGGGAACACTGAAGCTTTCTTT CASSRETAVGNTEAFF
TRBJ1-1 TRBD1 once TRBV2 TGTGCCAGCAGTCAAGGGGGCAATACTGAAGCTTTCTTT CASSQGGNTEAFF
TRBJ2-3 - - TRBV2 TGTGCCAGCAGGGCAAGGGGGTCTAGCACAGATACGCAGTATTTT CASRARGSSTDTQYF
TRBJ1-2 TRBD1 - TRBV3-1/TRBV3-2 TGTGCCAGCAGCCTCCTTTCAGGGGGGGGCTATGGCTACACCTTC CASSLLSGGGYGYTF
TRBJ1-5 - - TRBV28 TGTGCCAGCAGTCGGACACAGGGTATACAGCCCCAGCATTTT CASSRTQGIQPQHF
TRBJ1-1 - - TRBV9 TGTGCCAGCAGCGTAGGAACGAACACTGAAGCTTTCTTT CASSVGTNTEAFF
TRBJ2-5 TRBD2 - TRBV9 TGTGCCAGCAGCGTAGCTGGGGGGGAGGCTGGGACCCAGTACTTC CASSVAGGEAGTQYF
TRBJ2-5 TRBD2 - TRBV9 TGTGCCAGCAGCGTAACCGCACGGACTAGCGGTGAGACCCAGTACTTC CASSVTARTSGETQYF
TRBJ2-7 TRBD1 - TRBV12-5 TGTGCTAGTGGTGGGGGACAGGGGTTTTGGGGCGAGCAGTACTTC CASGGGQGFWGEQYF
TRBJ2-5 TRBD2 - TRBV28 TGTGCCAGCACCGCGCCGGGACTAGCGGGAGGGGGGGAGACCCAGTACTTC CASTAPGLAGGGETQYF
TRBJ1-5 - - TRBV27 TGTGCCAGCAGCCAAAGGGGGGGCCGACCGGGGGAGCCCCAGCATTTT CASSQRGGRPGEPQHF
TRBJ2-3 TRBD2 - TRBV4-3 TGCGCCAGCAGCCAATCTCTAGCGGGGGTAAGCACAGATACGCAGTATTTT CASSQSLAGVSTDTQYF
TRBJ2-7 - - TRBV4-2 TGTGCCAGCAGCCAAGAAAAAGGTGAGCACTACGAGCAGTACTTC CASSQEKGEHYEQYF
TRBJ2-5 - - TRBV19 TGTGCCAGTAGTATAGCCCTAGATGAGACCCAGTACTTC CASSIALDETQYF
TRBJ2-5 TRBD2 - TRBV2 TGTGCCAGCAGTCCTCCGGGGGGGCAAGAGACCCAGTACTTC CASSPPGGQETQYF
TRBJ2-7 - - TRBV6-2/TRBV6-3 TGTGCCAGCAGCCTGGAGGGATCCATCTACGAGCAGTACTTC CASSLEGSIYEQYF
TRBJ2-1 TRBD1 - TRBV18 TGTGCCAGCTCACCAGGACAGGGGCGGCGCAATGAGCAGTTCTTC CASSPGQGRRNEQFF
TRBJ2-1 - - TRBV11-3 TGTGCCAGCAGCTTAAGACAGGAGCCCTACAATGAGCAGTTCTTC CASSLRQEPYNEQFF
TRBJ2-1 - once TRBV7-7 TGTGCTAGCAGCCAAGGACAGCTTCCTATGGATGAGCAGTTCTTC CASSQGQLPMDEQFF
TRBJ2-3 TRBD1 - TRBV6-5 TGTGCCAGCACCAAAGGGGGCTCGACAGATACGCAGTATTTT CASTKGGSTDTQYF
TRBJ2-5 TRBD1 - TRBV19 TGTGCCAGTAGTCAGGGGGTTTCGGAGACCCAGTACTTC CASSQGVSETQYF
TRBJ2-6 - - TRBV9 TGTGCCAGCAGCGTAGATCCGGGGGCCAACGTCCTGACTTTC CASSVDPGANVLTF
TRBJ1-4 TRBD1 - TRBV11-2 TGTGCCAGCAGCTTAGGTCACAGGGGTGATGAAAAACTGTTTTTT CASSLGHRGDEKLFF
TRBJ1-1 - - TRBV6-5 TGTGCCAGCAGTTACTCCCAAGGGGACACTGAAGCTTTCTTT CASSYSQGDTEAFF
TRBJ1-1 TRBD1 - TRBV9 TGTGCCAGCAGAGGACAGGGCCCTGAAGCTTTCTTT CASRGQGPEAFF
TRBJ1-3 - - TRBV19 TGTGCCAGTAGAGGGAACTCTGGAAACACCATATATTTT CASRGNSGNTIYF
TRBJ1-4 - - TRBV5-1 TGCGCCAGCAGCATCGAGGGAAGGGATGAAAAACTGTTTTTT CASSIEGRDEKLFF
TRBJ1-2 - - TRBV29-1 TGCAGCGTTGTAATGCTCTCTGGCTACACCTTC CSVVMLSGYTF
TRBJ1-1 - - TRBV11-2 TGTGCCAGCAGGGACATGTCCATGAACACTGAAGCTTTCTTT CASRDMSMNTEAFF
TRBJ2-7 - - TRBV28 TGTGCCAGCAGTCGGGAGGAGGGGGGGGGCCCCCATAGGCAGTACTTC CASSREEGGGPHRQYF